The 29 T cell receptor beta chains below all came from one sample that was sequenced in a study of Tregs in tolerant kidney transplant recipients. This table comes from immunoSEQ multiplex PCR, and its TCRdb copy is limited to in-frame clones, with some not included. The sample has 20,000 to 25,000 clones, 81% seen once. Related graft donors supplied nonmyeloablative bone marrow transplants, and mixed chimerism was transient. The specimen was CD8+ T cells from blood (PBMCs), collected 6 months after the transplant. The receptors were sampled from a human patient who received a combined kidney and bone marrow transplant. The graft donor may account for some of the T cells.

CDR3 sequence reads: CASSQARAEDTQYF. CDR3 in DNA: TGCGCCAGCAGCCAAGCACGAGCTGAGGATACGCAGTATTTT. The chain combines TRBV4-3 with TRBJ2-3, with D uncertain. From germline, CDR1 is LGHNA and CDR2 YSLEER. V lost 1 base, J lost 6 bases, and 11 bases lay in between. The CDR3 loop spans 14 amino acids.

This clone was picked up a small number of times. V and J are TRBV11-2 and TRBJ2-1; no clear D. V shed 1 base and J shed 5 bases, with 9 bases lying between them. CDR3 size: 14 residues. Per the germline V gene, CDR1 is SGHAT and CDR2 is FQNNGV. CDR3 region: CASSLAPRDNEQFF. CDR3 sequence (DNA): TGTGCCAGCAGCTTAGCCCCCCGCGACAATGAGCAGTTCTTC.

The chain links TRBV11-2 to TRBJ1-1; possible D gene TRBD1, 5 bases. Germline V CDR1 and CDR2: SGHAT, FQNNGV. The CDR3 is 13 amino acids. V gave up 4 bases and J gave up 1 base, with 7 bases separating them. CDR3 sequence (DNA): TGTGCCAGCAGCTACGGACAGAACACTGAAGCTTTCTTT. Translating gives CASSYGQNTEAFF.

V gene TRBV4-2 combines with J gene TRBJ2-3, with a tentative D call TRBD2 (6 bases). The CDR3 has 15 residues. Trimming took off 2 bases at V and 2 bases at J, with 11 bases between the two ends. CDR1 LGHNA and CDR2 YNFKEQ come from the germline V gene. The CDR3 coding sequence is TGTGCCAGCAGCCAATATAGCGGAACCACAGATACGCAGTATTTT. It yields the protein CASSQYSGTTDTQYF.

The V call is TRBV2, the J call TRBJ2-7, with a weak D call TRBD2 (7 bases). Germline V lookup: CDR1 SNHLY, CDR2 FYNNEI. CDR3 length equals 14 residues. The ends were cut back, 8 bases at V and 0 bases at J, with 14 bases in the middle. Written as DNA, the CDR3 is TGTGCCAGCCATTGGGAGGGGGACTCCTACGAGCAGTACTTC. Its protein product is CASHWEGDSYEQYF. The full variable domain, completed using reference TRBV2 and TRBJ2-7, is EPEVTQTPSHQVTQMGQEVILRCVPISNHLYFYWYRQILGQKVEFLVSFYNNEISEKSEIFDDQFSVERPDGSNFTLKIRSTKLEDSAMYFCASHWEGDSYEQYFGPGTRLTVT.

This CDR3 reads CASSLGRGGDEQYF. CDR3 DNA: TGTGCCAGCAGCTTAGGTCGGGGGGGGGACGAGCAGTACTTC. The rearrangement links TRBV13 to TRBJ2-7, with TRBD2 matching 8 bases. Trimming took 0 bases from V and 5 from J; bases not matched to a gene: 3. The CDR3 is 14 amino acids. Germline values: CDR1 PRHDT, CDR2 FYEKMQ (reference sequence).

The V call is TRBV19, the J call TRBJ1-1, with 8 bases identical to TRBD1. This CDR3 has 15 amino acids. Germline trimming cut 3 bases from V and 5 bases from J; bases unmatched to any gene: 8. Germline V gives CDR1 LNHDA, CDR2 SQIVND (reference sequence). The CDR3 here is CASSIGSRGLTEAFF. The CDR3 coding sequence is TGTGCCAGTAGTATTGGAAGCAGGGGGCTAACTGAAGCTTTCTTT.

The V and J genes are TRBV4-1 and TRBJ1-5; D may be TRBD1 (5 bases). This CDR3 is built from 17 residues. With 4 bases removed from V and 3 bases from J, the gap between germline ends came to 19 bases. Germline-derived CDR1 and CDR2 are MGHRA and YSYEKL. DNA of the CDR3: TGCGCCAGCAGCCCCCATACAGGAGTTTCCCCCAATCAGCCCCAGCATTTT. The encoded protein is CASSPHTGVSPNQPQHF.

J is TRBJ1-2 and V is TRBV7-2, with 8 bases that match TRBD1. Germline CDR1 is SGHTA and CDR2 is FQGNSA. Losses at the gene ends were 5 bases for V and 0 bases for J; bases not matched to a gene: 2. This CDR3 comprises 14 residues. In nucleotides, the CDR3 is TGTGCCAGCAGCCAGACAGGGGCTAACTATGGCTACACCTTC. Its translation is CASSQTGANYGYTF.

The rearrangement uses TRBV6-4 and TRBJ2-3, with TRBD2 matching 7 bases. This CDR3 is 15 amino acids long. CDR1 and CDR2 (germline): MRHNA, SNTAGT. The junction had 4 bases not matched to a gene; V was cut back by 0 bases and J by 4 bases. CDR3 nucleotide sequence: TGTGCCAGCAGTGACTCGGCGGGGGAAGCAGATACGCAGTATTTT. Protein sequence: CASSDSAGEADTQYF.

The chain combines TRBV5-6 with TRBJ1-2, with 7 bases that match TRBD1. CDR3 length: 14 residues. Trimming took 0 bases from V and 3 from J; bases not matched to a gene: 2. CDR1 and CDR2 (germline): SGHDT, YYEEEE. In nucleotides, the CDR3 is TGTGCCAGCAGCTTGGACGGGACAGACTATGGCTACACCTTC. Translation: CASSLDGTDYGYTF.

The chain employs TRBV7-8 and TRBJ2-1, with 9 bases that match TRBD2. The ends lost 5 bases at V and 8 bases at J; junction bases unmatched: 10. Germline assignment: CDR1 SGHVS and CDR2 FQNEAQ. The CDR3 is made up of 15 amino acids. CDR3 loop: CASSPRLAAADEQFF. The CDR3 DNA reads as TGTGCCAGCAGCCCGAGACTAGCGGCAGCGGATGAGCAGTTCTTC.

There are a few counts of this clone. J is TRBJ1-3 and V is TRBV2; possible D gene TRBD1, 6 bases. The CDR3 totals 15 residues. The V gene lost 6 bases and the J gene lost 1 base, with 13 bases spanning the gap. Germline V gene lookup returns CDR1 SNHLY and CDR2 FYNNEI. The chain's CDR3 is CASSETGGSGNTIYF. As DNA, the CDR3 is TGTGCCAGCAGCGAGACAGGAGGTTCTGGAAACACCATATATTTT.

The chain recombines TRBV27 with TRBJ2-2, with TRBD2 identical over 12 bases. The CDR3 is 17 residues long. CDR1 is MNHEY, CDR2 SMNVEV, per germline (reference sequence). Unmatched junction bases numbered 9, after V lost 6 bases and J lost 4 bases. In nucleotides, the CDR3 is TGTGCCAGCAGCTTTCTTCTAGCGGGGGGGCCCACCGGGGAGCTGTTTTTT. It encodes CASSFLLAGGPTGELFF.

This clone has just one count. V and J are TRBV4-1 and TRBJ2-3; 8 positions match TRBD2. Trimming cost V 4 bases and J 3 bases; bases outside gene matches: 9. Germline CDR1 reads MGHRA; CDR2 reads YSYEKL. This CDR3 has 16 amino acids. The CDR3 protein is CASSLWAGGTTDTQYF. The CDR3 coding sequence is TGCGCCAGCAGCCTTTGGGCGGGGGGCACTACAGATACGCAGTATTTT.

In nucleotides, the CDR3 is TGTGCCAGCAGCGCGCGGGTGAACACTGAAGCTTTCTTT. It yields the protein CASSARVNTEAFF. The rearrangement links TRBV9 to TRBJ1-1; D is unresolved. Trimming removed 3 bases at V and 0 bases at J, with 6 bases between. Germline V lookup: CDR1 SGDLS, CDR2 YYNGEE. The CDR3 is 13 residues long.

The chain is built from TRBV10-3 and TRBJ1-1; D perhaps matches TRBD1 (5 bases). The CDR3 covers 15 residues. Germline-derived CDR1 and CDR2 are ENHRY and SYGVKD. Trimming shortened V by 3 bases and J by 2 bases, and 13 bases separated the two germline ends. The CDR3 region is CAISDEGVNNTEAFF. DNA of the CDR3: TGTGCCATCAGTGACGAAGGGGTCAATAACACTGAAGCTTTCTTT.

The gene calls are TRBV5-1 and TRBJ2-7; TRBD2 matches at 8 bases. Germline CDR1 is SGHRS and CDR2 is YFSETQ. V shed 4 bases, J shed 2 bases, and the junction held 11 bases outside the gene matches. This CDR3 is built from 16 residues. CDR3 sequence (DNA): TGCGCCAGCAGCCAAGGACTAGCTGAACCTCCCTACGAGCAGTACTTC. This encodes CASSQGLAEPPYEQYF.

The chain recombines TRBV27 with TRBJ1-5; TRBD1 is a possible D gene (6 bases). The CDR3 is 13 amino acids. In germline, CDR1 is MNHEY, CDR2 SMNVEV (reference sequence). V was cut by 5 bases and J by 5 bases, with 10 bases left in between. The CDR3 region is CASSTQGYQPQHF. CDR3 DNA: TGTGCCAGCAGTACACAGGGTTATCAGCCCCAGCATTTT.

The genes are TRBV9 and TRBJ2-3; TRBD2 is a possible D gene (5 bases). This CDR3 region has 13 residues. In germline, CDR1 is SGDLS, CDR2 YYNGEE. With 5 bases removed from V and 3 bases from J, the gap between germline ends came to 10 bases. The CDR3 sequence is CASRSGLTDTQYF. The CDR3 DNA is TGTGCCAGCAGGAGCGGACTTACAGATACGCAGTATTTT.

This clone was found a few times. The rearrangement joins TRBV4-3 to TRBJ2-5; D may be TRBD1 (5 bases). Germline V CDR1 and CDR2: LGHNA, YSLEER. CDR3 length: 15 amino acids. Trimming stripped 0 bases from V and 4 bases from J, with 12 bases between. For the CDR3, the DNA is TGCGCCAGCAGCCAAGAGGATGAAAGGGGAGAGACCCAGTACTTC. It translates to CASSQEDERGETQYF.

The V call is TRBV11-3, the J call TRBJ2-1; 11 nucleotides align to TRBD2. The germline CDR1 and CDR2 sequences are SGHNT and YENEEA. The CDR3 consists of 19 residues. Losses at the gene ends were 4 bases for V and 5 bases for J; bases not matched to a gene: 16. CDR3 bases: TGTGCCAGCAGCTGGCATCGGCTAGCGGGAGGAATGACAAACAATGAGCAGTTCTTC. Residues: CASSWHRLAGGMTNNEQFF. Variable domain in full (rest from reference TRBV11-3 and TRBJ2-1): EAGVVQSPRYKIIEKKQPVAFWCNPISGHNTLYWYLQNLGQGPELLIRYENEEAVDDSQLPKDRFSAERLKGVDSTLKIQPAELGDSAVYLCASSWHRLAGGMTNNEQFFGPGTRLTVL.

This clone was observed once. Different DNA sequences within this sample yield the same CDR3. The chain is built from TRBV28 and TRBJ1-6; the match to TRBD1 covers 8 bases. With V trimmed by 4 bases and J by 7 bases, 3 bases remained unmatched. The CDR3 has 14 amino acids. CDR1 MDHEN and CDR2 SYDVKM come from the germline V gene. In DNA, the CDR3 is TGTGCCAGCAGTTCCGGACAGGGCAATTCACCCCTCCACTTT. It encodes CASSSGQGNSPLHF.

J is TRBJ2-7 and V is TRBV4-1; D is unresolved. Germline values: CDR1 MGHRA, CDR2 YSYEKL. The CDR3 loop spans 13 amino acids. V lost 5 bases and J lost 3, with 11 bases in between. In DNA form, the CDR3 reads TGCGCCAGCAGCGACCGGGTTCACTACGAGCAGTACTTC. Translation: CASSDRVHYEQYF.

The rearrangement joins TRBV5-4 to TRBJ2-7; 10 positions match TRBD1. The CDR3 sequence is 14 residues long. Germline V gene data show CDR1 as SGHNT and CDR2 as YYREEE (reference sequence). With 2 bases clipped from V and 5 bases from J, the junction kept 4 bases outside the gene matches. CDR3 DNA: TGTGCCAGCAGCTTCCGGGACAGGGGACACGAGCAGTACTTC. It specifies CASSFRDRGHEQYF.

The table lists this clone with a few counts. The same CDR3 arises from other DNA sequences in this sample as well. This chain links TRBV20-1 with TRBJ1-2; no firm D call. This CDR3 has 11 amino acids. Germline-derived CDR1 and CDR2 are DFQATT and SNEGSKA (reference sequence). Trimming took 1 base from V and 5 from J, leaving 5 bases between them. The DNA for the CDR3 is TGCAGTGCTAGAGCGGGGTATGGCTACACCTTC. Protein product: CSARAGYGYTF.

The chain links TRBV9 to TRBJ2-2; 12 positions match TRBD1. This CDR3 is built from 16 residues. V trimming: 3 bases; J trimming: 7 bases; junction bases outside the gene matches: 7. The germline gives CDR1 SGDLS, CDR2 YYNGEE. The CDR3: CASSAPGQGAVGELFF. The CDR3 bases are TGTGCCAGCAGCGCACCGGGACAGGGGGCGGTCGGGGAGCTGTTTTTT. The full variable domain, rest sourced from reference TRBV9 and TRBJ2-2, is DSGVTQTPKHLITATGQRVTLRCSPRSGDLSVYWYQQSLDQGLQFLIQYYNGEERAKGNILERFSAQQFPDLHSELNLSSLELGDSALYFCASSAPGQGAVGELFFGEGSRLTVL.

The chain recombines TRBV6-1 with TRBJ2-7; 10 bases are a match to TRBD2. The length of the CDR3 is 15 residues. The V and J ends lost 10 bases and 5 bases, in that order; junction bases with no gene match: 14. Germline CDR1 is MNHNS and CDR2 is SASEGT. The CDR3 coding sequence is TGTGCCACCTCCTGGGAGAGCGGGGGGGCCGACGAGCAGTACTTC. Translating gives CATSWESGGADEQYF.

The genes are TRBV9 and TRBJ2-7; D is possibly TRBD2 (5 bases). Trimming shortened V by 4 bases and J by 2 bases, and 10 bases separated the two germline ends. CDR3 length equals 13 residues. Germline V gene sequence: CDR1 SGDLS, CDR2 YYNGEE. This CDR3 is CASSSGKTYEQYF. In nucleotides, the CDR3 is TGTGCCAGCAGCTCCGGGAAAACCTACGAGCAGTACTTC.